A few counts support the clone carrying this TCR beta chain. The data stem from a study of blood T cell repertoires in COVID-19. Using immunoSEQ multiplex PCR, the repertoire was profiled, and TCRdb retains in-frame clones only, with some absent. Of about 440,000 clones in the sample, 90% were seen once. The CDR3 has 15 amino acids. The V gene end was trimmed by 4 bases and the J gene end by 2 bases; junction bases not matched to a gene: 7. CDR1 and CDR2 from the germline V gene are LGHDT and YNNKEL (reference sequence). This TCR was sampled from a man aged 18 to 35 who had recovered from COVID-19. Sequences were obtained from PBMCs or T cells enriched from blood (not recorded which). The chain links TRBV3-1 (or the pseudogene TRBV3-2) to TRBJ1-1, with 7 positions matching TRBD1. The CDR3 loop reads CASSPYGTVNTEAFF. The DNA of the CDR3 is TGTGCCAGCAGCCCATACGGGACAGTCAACACTGAAGCTTTCTTT.